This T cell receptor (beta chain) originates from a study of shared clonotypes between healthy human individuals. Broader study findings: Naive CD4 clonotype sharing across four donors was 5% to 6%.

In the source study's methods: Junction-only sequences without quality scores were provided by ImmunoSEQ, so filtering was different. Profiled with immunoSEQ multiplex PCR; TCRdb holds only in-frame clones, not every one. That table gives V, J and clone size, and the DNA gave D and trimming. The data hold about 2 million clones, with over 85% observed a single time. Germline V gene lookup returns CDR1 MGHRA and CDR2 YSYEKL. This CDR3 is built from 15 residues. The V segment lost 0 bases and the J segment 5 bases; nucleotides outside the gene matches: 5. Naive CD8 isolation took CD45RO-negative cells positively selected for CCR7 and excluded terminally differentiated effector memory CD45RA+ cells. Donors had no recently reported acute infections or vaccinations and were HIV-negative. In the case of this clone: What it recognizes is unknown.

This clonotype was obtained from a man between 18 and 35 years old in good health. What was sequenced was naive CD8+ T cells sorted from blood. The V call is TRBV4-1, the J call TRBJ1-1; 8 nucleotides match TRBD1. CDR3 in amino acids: CASSQDAGGRTEAFF. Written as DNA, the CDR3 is TGCGCCAGCAGCCAAGACGCAGGGGGCCGGACTGAAGCTTTCTTT.